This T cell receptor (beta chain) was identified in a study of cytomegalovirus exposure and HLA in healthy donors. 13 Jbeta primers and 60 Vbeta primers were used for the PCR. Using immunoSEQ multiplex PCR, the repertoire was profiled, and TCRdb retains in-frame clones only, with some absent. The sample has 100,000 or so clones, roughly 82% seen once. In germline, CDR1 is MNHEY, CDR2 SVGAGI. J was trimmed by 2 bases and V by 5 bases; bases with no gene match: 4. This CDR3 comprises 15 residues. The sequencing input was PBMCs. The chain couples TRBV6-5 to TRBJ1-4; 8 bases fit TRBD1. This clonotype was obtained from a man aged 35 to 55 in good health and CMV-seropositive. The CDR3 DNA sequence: TGTGCCAGCAGTCGGACAGGGAACACTAATGAAAAACTGTTTTTT. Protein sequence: CASSRTGNTNEKLFF.